Listed here are 21 T cell receptor beta chains from one sample, sequenced in a study of blood T cells in healthy people across ages. Combining a sample-barcoded 5' primer with a J-beta primer mix, a second PCR ran for roughly 7 to 12 cycles. TCRdb independently ran MiXCR on the 5' RACE reads; one entry per CDR3 protein. The table includes roughly 2 million distinct CDR3 sequences, just under 50% detected once. Sequenced input: blood. All receptors come from a woman in her thirties or forties in good health.

The rearrangement uses TRBV7-9 and TRBJ2-3, with D possibly matching TRBD2 (5 bases). The germline V gene encodes CDR1 SEHNR and CDR2 FQNEAQ (reference sequence). V was shortened by 2 bases and J by 4 bases, with 16 bases between the two germline ends. The CDR3 runs to 16 residues. The CDR3 nucleotides read TGTGCCAGCAGCTTACAGTCGTGGGGAGCGGCAGATACGCAGTATTTT. Translation gives CASSLQSWGAADTQYF.

This chain links TRBV3-1 with TRBJ2-7, with D hard to call. The ends were cut back, 0 bases at V and 2 bases at J, with 11 bases in the middle. CDR1 and CDR2 (germline): LGHDT, YNNKEL (reference sequence). The CDR3 sequence is 15 residues long. The CDR3 nucleotides are TGTGCCAGCAGCCAAGAGGTTATGTCGACCTACGAGCAGTACTTC. Encoded protein: CASSQEVMSTYEQYF.

The rearrangement links TRBV20-1 to TRBJ2-1, with D uncertain. The CDR3 runs 15 residues. The germline CDR1 and CDR2 sequences are DFQATT and SNEGSKA (reference sequence). V was cut by 4 bases and J by 4 bases, with 17 bases left in between. The CDR3 spells CSANPRHSDYNEQFF. CDR3 in DNA: TGCAGTGCTAACCCCCGACACTCAGATTACAATGAGCAGTTCTTC.

J is TRBJ2-1 and V is TRBV12-3 or TRBV12-4, with 10 bases matching TRBD2. The CDR3 has 15 residues. V lost 7 bases to trimming and J lost 2 bases; unmatched junction nucleotides: 5. CDR3 loop: CASTPSGGAYNEQFF. CDR3 DNA: TGTGCCAGCACCCCAAGCGGGGGGGCCTACAATGAGCAGTTCTTC.

This chain links TRBV28 with TRBJ1-2; D possibly corresponds to TRBD1 (6 bases). Germline V gene lookup returns CDR1 MDHEN and CDR2 SYDVKM. The V and J ends lost 6 bases and 4 bases respectively, with 12 bases between them. The CDR3 runs to 13 residues. CDR3 nucleotide sequence: TGTGCCAGCAGCCAACAGGGACCCTATGGCTACACCTTC. Translation gives CASSQQGPYGYTF.

The rearrangement joins TRBV4-2 to TRBJ2-7; 8 bases line up with TRBD2. The CDR3 has 17 amino acids. Germline assignment: CDR1 LGHNA and CDR2 YNFKEQ. J lost 7 bases, V lost 4 bases, and 18 bases had no gene match. The CDR3 sequence is CASSRGTRSSGLGEQYF. The CDR3 DNA follows: TGTGCCAGCAGCCGTGGGACCCGGTCTAGCGGGTTGGGAGAGCAGTACTTC.

Turning to this clonotype: A much larger clone lies one base from this, so it may be a read error. This rearrangement joins TRBV7-2 to TRBJ2-3; D is undetermined. The germline gives CDR1 SGHTA, CDR2 FQGNSA. V was trimmed by 7 bases and J by 8 bases, leaving 16 bases between them. The CDR3 covers 13 residues. DNA of the CDR3: TGTGCCAGCACTAAGCCAGCAATGGTTACGCAGTATTTT. It encodes CASTKPAMVTQYF.

There are a few counts of this clonotype. The genes are TRBV3-1 and TRBJ2-1; possible D gene TRBD2, 5 bases. Trimming took 0 bases from V and 9 from J, leaving 9 bases between them. CDR1 and CDR2 (germline): LGHDT, YNNKEL (reference sequence). The CDR3 runs 13 residues. The CDR3 spells CASSQDEGAEQFF. The CDR3 DNA follows: TGTGCCAGCAGCCAAGATGAGGGTGCTGAGCAGTTCTTC.

Many counts were recorded for this clonotype. This chain joins TRBV12-3 or TRBV12-4 and TRBJ2-4; the D call may be TRBD1 or TRBD2 (6 bases each). Between the trimmed V and J ends, which lost 5 bases and 13 bases, there was a span of 18 bases. The CDR3 has 13 residues. The CDR3 nucleotides are TGTGCCAGCAGTCAACCCTACAGGGAGGAGCAGTACTTC. This gives the protein CASSQPYREEQYF.

This clonotype occurred a few times. The CDR3 is CASSNDKYEQFF. CDR3 DNA sequence: TGCGCCAGCAGCAACGACAAGTATGAGCAGTTCTTC. This chain connects TRBV4-1 to TRBJ2-1; D is ambiguous. This CDR3 is 12 amino acids long. Germline CDR1 MGHRA, CDR2 YSYEKL. Between the trimmed V and J ends, which lost 5 bases and 8 bases, there was a span of 10 bases.

The V call is TRBV24-1, the J call TRBJ2-6; a weak D match, TRBD1 (5 bases). Germline loops: CDR1 KGHDR, CDR2 SFDVKD. Trimming took 6 bases from V and 2 from J, leaving 10 bases between them. The CDR3 is 15 amino acids. DNA of the CDR3: TGTGCCACCAGTATGCAGGGAACTGGGGCCAACGTCCTGACTTTC. It specifies CATSMQGTGANVLTF.

As concerns this clonotype: One end of the junction varies from germline; a read error may be responsible. The V gene is TRBV4-2, the J gene TRBJ1-1, with D unresolved. The CDR3 is 15 amino acids. Looked up from germline, CDR1 is LGHNA and CDR2 is YNFKEQ. This CDR3 reads CASSQGLGPNTEAFF. The CDR3 bases are TGTGCCAGCAGCCAAGGGTTGGGCCCGAACACTGAGGCTTTCTTT.

The J gene is TRBJ2-3, the V gene TRBV4-2; 9 positions match TRBD2. The ends lost 1 base at V and 2 bases at J; junction bases unmatched: 4. The germline V gene has CDR1 LGHNA and CDR2 YNFKEQ. This CDR3 region has 16 residues. This CDR3 reads CASSQASGVLTDTQYF. The CDR3 bases are TGTGCCAGCAGCCAAGCTAGCGGGGTACTCACAGATACGCAGTATTTT.

CDR3 region: CASSYWAGTASTDTQYF. The CDR3 DNA is TGTGCCAGCAGTTACTGGGCCGGGACAGCAAGCACAGATACGCAGTATTTT. The rearrangement uses TRBV6-5 and TRBJ2-3; 7 bases agree with TRBD1. Trimming removed 1 base from V and 0 bases from J; junction bases left unmatched: 7. The CDR3 extends over 17 amino acids. The germline V gene has CDR1 MNHEY and CDR2 SVGAGI.

A few counts support this clonotype. The J gene is TRBJ1-2, the V gene TRBV5-6, with D uncertain. The CDR3 has 14 residues. Trimming stripped 0 bases from V and 4 bases from J, with 10 bases between. Germline assignment: CDR1 SGHDT and CDR2 YYEEEE. The CDR3 region is CASSLGVFGYGYTF. CDR3 nucleotide sequence: TGTGCCAGCAGCTTGGGGGTGTTCGGCTATGGCTACACCTTC.

The V gene is TRBV20-1, the J gene TRBJ2-3; 11 nucleotides line up with TRBD2. Per germline, CDR1 DFQATT and CDR2 SNEGSKA (reference sequence). CDR3 size: 15 residues. J was trimmed by 3 bases and V by 5 bases; bases with no gene match: 7. CDR3 amino acids: CSAEIAGGPTDTQYF. The CDR3 region has the DNA TGCAGTGCTGAAATAGCGGGGGGGCCAACAGATACGCAGTATTTT.

The V and J genes are TRBV12-3 or TRBV12-4 and TRBJ1-5; D may be TRBD1 (6 bases). The V end was cut by 6 bases, the J end by 0 bases, with 9 bases between. The CDR3 spans 14 residues. CDR3 amino acids: CASRQGASNQPQHF. CDR3 coding DNA: TGTGCCAGCAGACAGGGTGCTAGCAATCAGCCCCAGCATTTT.

V is TRBV20-1 and J is TRBJ1-2; 8 positions match TRBD1. The germline gives CDR1 DFQATT, CDR2 SNEGSKA (reference sequence). Losses at the gene ends were 3 bases for V and 8 bases for J; bases not matched to a gene: 8. The CDR3 sequence is 13 residues long. The CDR3 DNA reads TGCAGTGCTAGGAATACCTCAGGGGGCGGCTACACCTTC. This codes for CSARNTSGGGYTF.

V usage is TRBV12-3 or TRBV12-4 and J usage is TRBJ1-6; TRBD1 agrees at 8 bases. The CDR3 contains 15 residues. With 6 bases clipped from V and 6 bases from J, the junction kept 7 bases outside the gene matches. The CDR3 sequence is CASRATGATNSPLHF. The CDR3 DNA is TGTGCCAGCAGGGCGACAGGGGCTACTAATTCACCCCTCCACTTT.

The table lists this clonotype with a few counts. The gene calls are TRBV6-1 and TRBJ2-3; TRBD1 is a possible D gene (6 bases). V lost 4 bases to trimming and J lost 2 bases, with 10 bases between them. The CDR3 runs 14 residues. CDR1 and CDR2 (germline): MNHNS, SASEGT. The DNA of the CDR3 is TGTGCCAGCAGTGCCGGACAGTTCACAGATACGCAGTATTTT. The encoded protein is CASSAGQFTDTQYF.

This chain links TRBV3-1 with TRBJ2-1; no firm D call. Trimming took 5 bases from V and 10 from J, leaving 12 bases between them. The CDR3 sequence is 12 residues long. Germline CDR1 and CDR2: LGHDT and YNNKEL (reference sequence). CDR3 DNA: TGTGCCAGCAGCGTGCACCGGAGCGAGCAGTTCTTC. It codes for CASSVHRSEQFF.